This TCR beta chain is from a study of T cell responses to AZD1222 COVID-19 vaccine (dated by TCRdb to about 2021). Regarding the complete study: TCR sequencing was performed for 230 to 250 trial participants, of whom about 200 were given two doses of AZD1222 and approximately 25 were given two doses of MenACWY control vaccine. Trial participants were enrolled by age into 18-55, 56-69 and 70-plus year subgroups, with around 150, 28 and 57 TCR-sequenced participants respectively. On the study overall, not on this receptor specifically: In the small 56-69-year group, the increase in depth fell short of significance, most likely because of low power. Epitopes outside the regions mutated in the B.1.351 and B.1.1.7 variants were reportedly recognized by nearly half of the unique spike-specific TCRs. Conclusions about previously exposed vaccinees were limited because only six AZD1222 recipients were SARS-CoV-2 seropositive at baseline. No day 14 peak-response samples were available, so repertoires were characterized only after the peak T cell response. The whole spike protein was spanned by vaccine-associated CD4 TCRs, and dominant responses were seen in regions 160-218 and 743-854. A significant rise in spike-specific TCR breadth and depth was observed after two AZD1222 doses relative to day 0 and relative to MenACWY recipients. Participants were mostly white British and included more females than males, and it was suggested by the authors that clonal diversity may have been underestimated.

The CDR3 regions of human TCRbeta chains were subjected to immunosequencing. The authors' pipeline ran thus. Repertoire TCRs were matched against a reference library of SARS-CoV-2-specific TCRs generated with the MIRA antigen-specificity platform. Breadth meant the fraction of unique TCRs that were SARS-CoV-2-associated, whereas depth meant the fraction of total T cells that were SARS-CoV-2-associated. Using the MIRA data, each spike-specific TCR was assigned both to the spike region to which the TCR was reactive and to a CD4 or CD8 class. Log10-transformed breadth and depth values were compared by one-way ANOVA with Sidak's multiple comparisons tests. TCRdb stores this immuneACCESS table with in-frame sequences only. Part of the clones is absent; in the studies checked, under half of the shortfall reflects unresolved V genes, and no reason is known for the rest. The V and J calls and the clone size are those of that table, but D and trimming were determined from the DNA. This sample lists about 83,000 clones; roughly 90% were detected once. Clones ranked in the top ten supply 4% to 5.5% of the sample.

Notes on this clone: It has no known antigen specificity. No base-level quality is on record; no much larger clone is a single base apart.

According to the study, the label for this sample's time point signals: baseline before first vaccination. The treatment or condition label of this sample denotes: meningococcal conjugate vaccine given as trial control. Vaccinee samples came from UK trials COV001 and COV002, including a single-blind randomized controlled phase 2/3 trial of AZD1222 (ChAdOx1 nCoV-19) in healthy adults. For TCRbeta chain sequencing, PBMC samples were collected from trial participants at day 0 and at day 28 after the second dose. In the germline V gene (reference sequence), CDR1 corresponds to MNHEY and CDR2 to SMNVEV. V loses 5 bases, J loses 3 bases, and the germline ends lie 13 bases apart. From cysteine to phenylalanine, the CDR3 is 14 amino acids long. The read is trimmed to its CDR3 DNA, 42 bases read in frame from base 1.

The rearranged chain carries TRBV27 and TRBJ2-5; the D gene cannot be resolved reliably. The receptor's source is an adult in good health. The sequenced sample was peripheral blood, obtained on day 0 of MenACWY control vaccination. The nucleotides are TGTGCCAGCAGTGATGTTACTGGGGAAGAGACCCAGTACTTC. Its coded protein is CASSDVTGEETQYF.